The text below deals with one T cell receptor (beta chain). The libraries were made with immunoSEQ v3. The assay was immunoSEQ multiplex PCR, and TCRdb's table has in-frame clones only and misses some. In the table there are 55,000 or so clones, roughly 77% of which are singletons. Time point denoted: pre-treatment sample, taken before nivolumab and TIL therapy. This sample was included in a study of TIL therapy for anti-PD-1-resistant metastatic lung cancer. Per the germline V gene, CDR1 is MNHEY and CDR2 is SVGEGT. There are 16 residues in the CDR3. Unmatched junction bases numbered 11, after V lost 6 bases and J lost 4 bases.

The TCR sequence derives from a person aged 25-80 years with non-small cell lung cancer. The genes are TRBV6-2 or TRBV6-3 and TRBJ2-4, with TRBD1 matching 8 bases. The sequenced sample was blood, obtained at baseline. CDR3 DNA sequence: TGTGCCAGCAGCCGCCACATAGGACAGGGAAAAAACATTCAGTACTTC. Translation: CASSRHIGQGKNIQYF.